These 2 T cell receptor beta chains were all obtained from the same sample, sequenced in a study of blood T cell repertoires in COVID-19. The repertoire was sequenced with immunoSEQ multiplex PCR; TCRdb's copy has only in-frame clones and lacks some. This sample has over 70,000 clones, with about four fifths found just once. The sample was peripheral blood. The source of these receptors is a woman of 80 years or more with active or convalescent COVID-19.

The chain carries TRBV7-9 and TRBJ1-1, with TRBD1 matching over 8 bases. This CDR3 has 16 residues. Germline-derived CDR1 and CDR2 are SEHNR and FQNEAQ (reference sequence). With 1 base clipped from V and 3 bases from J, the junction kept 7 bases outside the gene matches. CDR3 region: CASSLDGTGWDTEAFF. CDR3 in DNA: TGTGCCAGCAGCTTAGATGGGACAGGATGGGACACTGAAGCTTTCTTT.

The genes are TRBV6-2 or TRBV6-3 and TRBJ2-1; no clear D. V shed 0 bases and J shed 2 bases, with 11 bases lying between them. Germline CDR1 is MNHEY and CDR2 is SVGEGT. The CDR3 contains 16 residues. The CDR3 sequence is CASSYSKHPPYNEQFF. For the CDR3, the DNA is TGTGCCAGCAGTTACTCGAAACATCCACCCTACAATGAGCAGTTCTTC.